These T cell receptor beta chains were read from a single sample in a study of graft-versus-host responses after intestinal transplantation. Method: immunoSEQ multiplex PCR; TCRdb's copy keeps in-frame clones and lacks some. The sample yields some 81,000 clones, roughly nine tenths seen once. The antigens of these receptors remain unknown. The specimen comprised unstimulated CD4+ T cells sorted from spleen or lymph node cells, sampled before intestinal transplant. These receptors were obtained from a human donor who received an intestinal transplant. CDR3s include the opening cysteine and the closing phenylalanine or tryptophan. The order of the fields is V gene, J gene, clone size, D gene, CDR3 protein, CDR3 DNA. D genes are given only for firm matches. Size tells how often a clone was seen (once, few, many) or the class of an expanded clone, and some rows leave it out.

TRBV29-1	TRBJ2-3	.	TRBD2	CSVAASGSGSDTQYF	TGCAGCGTTGCTGCTAGCGGGAGTGGCTCAGATACGCAGTATTTT
TRBV6-1	TRBJ2-2	.	.	CASSVKSTGELFF	TGTGCCAGCAGTGTGAAGAGCACCGGGGAGCTGTTTTTT
TRBV6-6	TRBJ2-7	.	.	CASSLGTLTYEQYF	TGTGCCAGCAGTTTGGGGACACTTACCTACGAGCAGTACTTC
TRBV7-3	TRBJ1-2	.	.	CASGRGTGGYTF	TGTGCCAGCGGGCGGGGCACGGGTGGCTACACCTTC
TRBV6-1	TRBJ2-2	.	TRBD2	CASSVWTSLTGELFF	TGTGCCAGCAGTGTTTGGACTAGCCTTACCGGGGAGCTGTTTTTT
TRBV2	TRBJ1-6	.	.	CASSPMVGSYNSPLHF	TGTGCCAGCAGTCCAATGGTCGGCTCCTATAATTCACCCCTCCACTTT
TRBV15	TRBJ2-1	.	.	CATSRDTRPRSYNEQFF	TGTGCCACCAGCAGAGATACTAGACCCCGCTCCTACAATGAGCAGTTCTTC
TRBV15	TRBJ2-5	once	TRBD1	CATSSGQGIQTQYF	TGTGCCACCAGCAGCGGACAGGGGATACAGACCCAGTACTTC
TRBV28	TRBJ1-4	.	.	CASSARGATNEKLFF	TGTGCCAGCAGTGCTCGGGGTGCAACTAATGAAAAACTGTTTTTT
TRBV11-3	TRBJ2-1	once	.	CASSLGGGRSLHEQFF	TGTGCCAGCAGCTTAGGGGGGGGGCGAAGTCTCCATGAGCAGTTCTTC
TRBV9	TRBJ2-3	.	TRBD2	CASSVAVGLALDTQYF	TGTGCCAGCAGCGTAGCGGTCGGACTAGCTCTCGATACGCAGTATTTT
TRBV29-1	TRBJ1-3	.	.	CSVQASGNTIYF	TGCAGCGTGCAGGCCTCTGGAAACACCATATATTTT
TRBV9	TRBJ2-1	.	.	CASSVAFGGTLNKRLIFNEQFF	TGTGCCAGCAGCGTAGCTTTTGGTGGTACCCTCAACAAGCGGCTCATCTTCAATGAGCAGTTCTTC
TRBV28	TRBJ1-4	.	TRBD1	CASSSGTGNEKLFF	TGTGCCAGCAGTTCCGGGACAGGGAATGAAAAACTGTTTTTT
TRBV6-5	TRBJ1-5	.	TRBD1	CASSPRTGLNQPQHF	TGTGCCAGCAGTCCGAGGACAGGGCTAAATCAGCCCCAGCATTTT
TRBV27	TRBJ1-2	.	TRBD1	CASRTGVDGYTF	TGTGCCAGCCGTACAGGGGTGGATGGCTACACCTTC
TRBV21-1	TRBJ1-5	.	.	CASSAGEESNQPQHF	TGTGCCAGCAGCGCGGGAGAGGAATCAAATCAGCCCCAGCATTTT
TRBV5-8	TRBJ2-2	.	.	CASSLQRVSGELFF	TGTGCCAGCAGCCTACAGAGGGTCTCCGGGGAGCTGTTTTTT
TRBV4-2	TRBJ1-1	.	.	CASSQEGTYRMNTEAFF	TGTGCCAGCAGCCAAGAAGGGACATATCGTATGAACACTGAAGCTTTCTTT
TRBV6-6	TRBJ2-7	few	.	CASSYFGQYEQYF	TGTGCCAGCAGTTACTTTGGGCAATACGAGCAGTACTTC
TRBV28	TRBJ1-2	.	.	CASSLSQQETNYGYTF	TGTGCCAGCAGTTTATCCCAACAGGAAACTAACTATGGCTACACCTTC
TRBV19	TRBJ1-4	few	TRBD1	CASTHRGRGPVKKLFF	TGTGCCAGTACCCACAGGGGGCGCGGCCCGGTGAAAAAACTGTTTTTT
TRBV28	TRBJ1-5	.	TRBD1	CASSLQTGGRSQPQHF	TGTGCCAGCAGTCTCCAGACAGGGGGGAGGAGTCAGCCCCAGCATTTT
TRBV30	TRBJ1-5	.	.	CAWSVRGAKQPQHF	TGTGCCTGGAGTGTACGGGGGGCAAAACAGCCCCAGCATTTT
TRBV5-1	TRBJ2-1	.	.	CASSLAGQGSYNEQFF	TGCGCCAGCAGCTTGGCCGGGCAGGGGTCCTACAATGAGCAGTTCTTC
TRBV28	TRBJ1-2	.	.	CASSYRDGYTF	TGTGCCAGCAGCTACAGGGACGGCTACACCTTC
TRBV7-2	TRBJ1-2	once	.	CASSPDSSNGYTF	TGTGCCAGCAGCCCGGACAGTTCTAATGGCTACACCTTC
TRBV5-6	TRBJ1-2	.	.	CASSLQGRFWGYTF	TGTGCCAGCAGCTTGCAGGGGCGCTTTTGGGGCTACACCTTC
TRBV28	TRBJ2-6	once	.	CASSLRRSGANVLTF	TGTGCCAGCAGTTTGAGGCGGTCTGGGGCCAACGTCCTGACTTTC
TRBV4-1	TRBJ1-3	few	.	CASSQVSVPGNTIYF	TGCGCCAGCAGCCAAGTATCGGTACCTGGAAACACCATATATTTT
TRBV5-1	TRBJ2-1	.	TRBD2	CASSLGLRGDEQFF	TGCGCCAGCAGCTTGGGTCTACGGGGGGATGAGCAGTTCTTC
TRBV5-1	TRBJ1-4	.	TRBD1	CASSLGQGWSEKLFF	TGCGCCAGCAGCTTAGGACAGGGCTGGAGTGAAAAACTGTTTTTT
TRBV4-2	TRBJ1-4	.	TRBD1	CASSHPDRDNEKLFF	TGTGCCAGCAGCCACCCGGACAGGGATAATGAAAAACTGTTTTTT
TRBV6-5	TRBJ1-5	.	TRBD1	CASSRQGSNQPQHF	TGTGCCAGCAGCCGACAGGGATCCAATCAGCCCCAGCATTTT
TRBV4-1	TRBJ2-2	few	TRBD2	CASSDLAGALLGAGELFF	TGCGCCAGCAGCGATTTAGCGGGAGCCCTTCTCGGGGCCGGGGAGCTGTTTTTT
TRBV9	TRBJ2-5	.	TRBD2	CASSRSSGGQETQYF	TGTGCCAGCAGCCGTTCTAGCGGGGGGCAAGAGACCCAGTACTTC
TRBV7-9	TRBJ2-1	.	.	CASSGGGGTDLYNEQFF	TGTGCCAGCAGCGGGGGAGGTGGGACAGACCTTTACAATGAGCAGTTCTTC
TRBV6-6	TRBJ2-3	.	TRBD1	CASSGTGWDTQYF	TGTGCCAGCAGCGGGACAGGGTGGGATACGCAGTATTTT
TRBV4-1	TRBJ1-6	.	.	CASSQPGAPLHF	TGCGCCAGCAGCCAACCGGGGGCACCCCTCCACTTT
TRBV19	TRBJ1-1	once	TRBD1	CASRTGGEGTEAFF	TGTGCCAGTAGGACAGGGGGTGAAGGCACTGAAGCTTTCTTT
TRBV7-9	TRBJ2-1	.	.	CASSATAYNEQFF	TGTGCCAGCAGCGCGACAGCTTACAATGAGCAGTTCTTC